This T cell receptor beta chain was sequenced in a study of technical replicates of blood from several donors. The table came from immunoSEQ multiplex PCR; TCRdb's copy has only in-frame clones and leaves some out. The data hold 60,000 to 90,000 clones, with just under 97% observed a single time. Germline V gene data show CDR1 as MNHNY and CDR2 as SVGAGI (reference sequence). The CDR3 is 14 residues long. V dropped 5 bases and J dropped 1; count of bases not matched to a gene: 1. The rearrangement uses TRBV6-6 and TRBJ2-1; 8 bases align to TRBD2. The TCR sequence derives from a human donor in good health. Sequencing input: T cells isolated from PBMCs. CDR3 residues: CASSPGGSYNEQFF. Here the CDR3 DNA reads TGTGCCAGCAGTCCGGGGGGGTCCTACAATGAGCAGTTCTTC.